Below are 10 T cell receptor beta chains sequenced from a single sample in a study of PD-1 blockade in classical Hodgkin lymphoma. Time point: newly diagnosed, previously untreated cHL patient sample. Assay used: immunoSEQ multiplex PCR; TCRdb lists only in-frame clones, some missing. The profile covers approximately 30,000 clones, with 91% appearing a single time and 3.5% to 4% taken by the ten largest. Sequencing input: peripheral blood mononuclear cells (PBMCs). Source of these receptors: a human donor with classical Hodgkin lymphoma.

Note on this clone: One end of the junction varies from germline; a read error may be responsible. The CDR3 sequence is CTSSRGAEKETQYF. CDR3 DNA: TGTACCAGCTCTAGGGGCGCGGAAAAAGAGACCCAGTACTTC. The rearrangement links TRBV18 to TRBJ2-5; a possible D gene is TRBD1 (5 bases). Germline values: CDR1 KGHSH, CDR2 LQKENI. CDR3 length equals 14 residues.

The chain links TRBV28 to TRBJ2-7; D might be TRBD1 or TRBD2, each matching 5 bases. The CDR3 consists of 15 residues. The V end lost 4 bases, the J end lost 9 bases, and 22 bases lay between the germline ends. Germline CDR1 is MDHEN and CDR2 is SYDVKM. The CDR3 reads CASSSAGTGSQGQYF. The DNA for the CDR3 is TGTGCCAGCAGTTCAGCCGGGACGGGCTCCCAGGGGCAGTACTTC.

The chain combines TRBV4-3 with TRBJ2-3; 9 bases map to TRBD1. This CDR3 contains 14 residues. Germline-derived CDR1 and CDR2 are LGHNA and YSLEER. V was pared by 4 bases and J by 3 bases, with 2 bases of the junction left unmatched. This chain's CDR3 is CASSLDRGTDTQYF. In nucleotides, the CDR3 is TGCGCCAGCAGCCTGGACAGGGGTACAGATACGCAGTATTTT.

This chain links TRBV10-3 with TRBJ2-3; 9 nucleotides line up with TRBD2. Germline V gives CDR1 ENHRY, CDR2 SYGVKD. The trim removed 10 bases at V and 4 bases at J, leaving 21 bases unmatched. CDR3 length equals 18 residues. The CDR3 DNA is TGTGCCACCCTAGCTCGGGCTAGCGGGACCCGCTTCGCAGATACGCAGTATTTT. It codes for CATLARASGTRFADTQYF.

The J gene is TRBJ2-2, the V gene TRBV19, with D perhaps matching TRBD1 (5 bases). The CDR3 consists of 15 residues. V gave up 5 bases and J gave up 7 bases, with 17 bases separating them. Germline V CDR1 and CDR2: LNHDA, SQIVND (reference sequence). The CDR3 loop is CASSSNRLEIGELFF. DNA for the CDR3: TGTGCCAGTAGTTCTAACAGGTTGGAGATCGGGGAGCTGTTTTTT.

The gene calls are TRBV5-1 and TRBJ1-3; possible D gene TRBD1, 5 bases. The V end lost 1 base, the J end lost 8 bases, and 19 bases lay between the germline ends. The CDR3 is 16 residues long. Per the germline V gene, CDR1 is SGHRS and CDR2 is YFSETQ. This CDR3 reads CASSLWAGEGAHTIYF. The CDR3 DNA reads as TGCGCCAGCAGCTTGTGGGCTGGGGAAGGGGCCCACACCATATATTTT.

The chain has TRBV7-2 and TRBJ2-3; 11 bases map to TRBD2. V shed 8 bases, J shed 2 bases, and the junction held 9 bases outside the gene matches. The CDR3 runs 16 residues. Germline V gene lookup returns CDR1 SGHTA and CDR2 FQGNSA. CDR3 nucleotides: TGTGCCAGCGGTCCGGGACTAGCGGTAGCCACAGATACGCAGTATTTT. Translation: CASGPGLAVATDTQYF.

This clone was recorded only once. The chain joins TRBV6-6 to TRBJ2-7; D unclear. Germline loops: CDR1 MNHNY, CDR2 SVGAGI (reference sequence). The CDR3 is made up of 11 amino acids. V lost 6 bases and J 7 bases, leaving 10 bases between the germline ends. CDR3 DNA: TGTGCCAGCAGGTCCTTTGAGGAGCAGTACTTC. Translating gives CASRSFEEQYF.

This clone appeared once. This chain connects TRBV5-1 to TRBJ2-5; D might be TRBD1 (5 bases). Trimming removed 3 bases at V and 5 bases at J, with 14 bases between. There are 14 residues in the CDR3. CDR1 SGHRS and CDR2 YFSETQ come from the germline V gene. Here the CDR3 reads CASSSQGLGETQYF. The CDR3 DNA sequence: TGCGCCAGCAGCTCCCAGGGTCTGGGGGAGACCCAGTACTTC. Drawing the rest from reference TRBV5-1 and TRBJ2-5, the complete variable domain is KAGVTQTPRYLIKTRGQQVTLSCSPISGHRSVSWYQQTPGQGLQFLFEYFSETQRNKGNFPGRFSGRQFSNSRSEMNVSTLELGDSALYLCASSSQGLGETQYFGPGTRLLVL.

The V call is TRBV28, the J call TRBJ2-7, with 7 bases identical to TRBD1. Germline-derived CDR1 and CDR2 are MDHEN and SYDVKM. V lost 5 bases, J lost 3 bases, and 1 base stayed unmatched. The CDR3 extends over 12 amino acids. The CDR3 loop is CASSTGVYEQYF. The CDR3 region has the DNA TGTGCCAGCAGTACAGGGGTCTACGAGCAGTACTTC.